One and the same sample provided the 26 T cell receptor beta chains below, sequenced in a study of identical twins. Via MiXCR, TCRdb re-called the 5' RACE reads, giving one row per CDR3 protein. The sample contains approximately 1.8 million distinct CDR3 sequences, about 30% of which appear only once. Sequenced input: cord blood. The receptors come from a newborn girl in good health.

This clonotype was detected many times. The chain carries TRBV20-1 and TRBJ2-3; no reliable D call. The V gene lost 5 bases and the J gene lost 2 bases, with 11 bases spanning the gap. This CDR3 contains 13 residues. The germline V gene encodes CDR1 DFQATT and CDR2 SNEGSKA (reference sequence). The chain's CDR3 is CSARKRITDTQYF. In DNA form, the CDR3 reads TGCAGTGCTCGAAAAAGGATCACAGATACGCAGTATTTT.

This clonotype was seen only a few times. The CDR3 sequence is CASRDPTNEKLFF. The CDR3 DNA reads as TGTGCCAGCAGAGACCCAACTAATGAAAAACTGTTTTTT. V is TRBV28 and J is TRBJ1-4; unclear D gene. Trimming took off 6 bases at V and 0 bases at J, with 5 bases between the two ends. Germline V gives CDR1 MDHEN, CDR2 SYDVKM. This CDR3 is built from 13 residues.

V gene TRBV3-1 combines with J gene TRBJ1-1, with TRBD1 as a possible D gene (5 bases). The CDR3 is 14 residues long. Germline lookup yields CDR1 LGHDT and CDR2 YNNKEL (reference sequence). The germline V and J ends were trimmed by 3 bases and 1 base, with 9 bases remaining between them. CDR3 sequence: CASSHLQGNTEAFF. CDR3 nucleotide sequence: TGTGCCAGCAGCCACTTGCAGGGGAACACTGAAGCTTTCTTT.

This clonotype was seen a few times. This rearrangement joins TRBV4-2 to TRBJ2-1; 10 bases fit TRBD2. This CDR3 region has 19 residues. Trimming took 0 bases from V and 5 from J; bases not matched to a gene: 13. CDR1 LGHNA and CDR2 YNFKEQ come from the germline V gene. In nucleotides, the CDR3 is TGTGCCAGCAGCCAAGAAAAGCGGGGGGGCCATCAACGACACAATGAGCAGTTCTTC. Translation gives CASSQEKRGGHQRHNEQFF.

This clonotype was seen a few times. The chain is built from TRBV7-8 and TRBJ1-2; TRBD1 might be the D (5 bases). Trimming left V 5 bases short and J 2 bases short, with 18 bases between. Germline assignment: CDR1 SGHVS and CDR2 FQNEAQ. This CDR3 has 16 amino acids. CDR3 amino acids: CASSALLRQSNYGYTF. The CDR3 nucleotides read TGTGCCAGCAGCGCCCTCCTGAGACAGTCGAACTATGGCTACACCTTC.

This clonotype was seen many times. V gene TRBV20-1 combines with J gene TRBJ2-7; D is tentatively TRBD1 or TRBD2 (6 bases each). The CDR3 runs 13 residues. Germline V gene sequence: CDR1 DFQATT, CDR2 SNEGSKA (reference sequence). The ends were cut back, 0 bases at V and 4 bases at J, with 10 bases in the middle. CDR3: CSARDRRGYEQYF. CDR3 DNA sequence: TGCAGTGCTAGAGACAGGAGGGGGTACGAGCAGTACTTC.

V and J are TRBV2 and TRBJ2-7; TRBD1 agrees at 8 bases. Germline V gene lookup returns CDR1 SNHLY and CDR2 FYNNEI. The trim removed 2 bases at V and 3 bases at J, leaving 6 bases unmatched. The CDR3 consists of 15 residues. The CDR3 nucleotides read TGTGCCAGCAGTGAATGGACAGGGAGAGACTACGAGCAGTACTTC. This sequence encodes CASSEWTGRDYEQYF.

This clonotype was found a few times. The chain carries TRBV20-1 and TRBJ1-6; D unclear. The V gene's germline CDR1 is DFQATT and CDR2 SNEGSKA (reference sequence). This CDR3 is built from 12 residues. Between the trimmed V and J ends, which lost 3 bases and 2 bases, there was a span of 2 bases. The CDR3 nucleotides read TGCAGTGCTAGCACCTATAATTCACCCCTCCACTTT. This translates into CSASTYNSPLHF.

V gene TRBV28 combines with J gene TRBJ1-5, with TRBD1 matching 11 bases. Germline V gene data show CDR1 as MDHEN and CDR2 as SYDVKM. This CDR3 comprises 15 residues. Trimming removed 5 bases from V and 6 bases from J; junction bases left unmatched: 6. In nucleotides, the CDR3 is TGTGCCAGCAGTCCCCCAGGGACAGGGGGTCAGCCCCAGCATTTT. This encodes CASSPPGTGGQPQHF.

On this clonotype itself: A much more abundant neighbour one base away suggests this may be a read error. The CDR3 protein is CSARDLAGAYNEQYF. The CDR3 DNA follows: TGCAGTGCTAGAGATCTAGCGGGGGCCTACAATGAGCAGTACTTC. J is TRBJ2-5 and V is TRBV20-1; TRBD2 matches 10 bases. V was clipped by 0 bases and J by 11 bases; unmatched bases: 12. Germline CDR1 reads DFQATT; CDR2 reads SNEGSKA (reference sequence). The CDR3 has 15 amino acids.

At least ten counts were recorded for this clonotype. The V and J genes are TRBV12-3 or TRBV12-4 and TRBJ2-1; 10 bases line up with TRBD2. This CDR3 contains 17 residues. The ends lost 5 bases at V and 2 bases at J; junction bases unmatched: 9. The DNA for the CDR3 is TGTGCCAGCAGTCCCCTGCGGACTAGCGGCCCCTACAATGAGCAGTTCTTC. Its translation: CASSPLRTSGPYNEQFF.

This clonotype came up a few times. The chain combines TRBV11-2 with TRBJ2-3; 9 bases are shared with TRBD1. With 1 base clipped from V and 1 base from J, the junction kept 3 bases outside the gene matches. This CDR3 is 16 amino acids long. The germline CDR1 and CDR2 sequences are SGHAT and FQNNGV. The CDR3, as DNA: TGTGCCAGCAGCTTAGTGTGGACAGGGGGCACAGATACGCAGTATTTT. This codes for CASSLVWTGGTDTQYF. Using reference TRBV11-2 and TRBJ2-3 for the parts outside the CDR3, the full variable domain is EAGVAQSPRYKIIEKRQSVAFWCNPISGHATLYWYQQILGQGPKLLIQFQNNGVVDDSQLPKDRFSAERLKGVDSTLKIQPAKLEDSAVYLCASSLVWTGGTDTQYFGPGTRLTVL.

The J gene is TRBJ1-1, the V gene TRBV4-1; D gene uncertain. This CDR3 has 14 residues. CDR1 and CDR2 from the germline V gene are MGHRA and YSYEKL. Trimming took 0 bases from V and 6 from J, leaving 11 bases between them. CDR3 sequence (DNA): TGCGCCAGCAGCCAAGATGTCAGGATGGCTGAAGCTTTCTTT. It translates to CASSQDVRMAEAFF.

The rearrangement links TRBV3-1 to TRBJ2-3; D gene ambiguous. Trimming removed 0 bases at V and 4 bases at J, with 20 bases between. The CDR3 is 18 amino acids. Per the germline V gene, CDR1 is LGHDT and CDR2 is YNNKEL (reference sequence). The CDR3 reads CASSQESPLARRADTQYF. DNA for the CDR3: TGTGCCAGCAGCCAAGAATCCCCCTTAGCTAGAAGGGCAGATACGCAGTATTTT.

The chain has TRBV20-1 and TRBJ1-4, with D possibly being TRBD1 (6 bases). Germline-derived CDR1 and CDR2 are DFQATT and SNEGSKA (reference sequence). The CDR3 consists of 16 residues. The V end lost 0 bases, the J end lost 3 bases, and 14 bases lay between the germline ends. CDR3 DNA: TGCAGTGCTAGAGATCCCCGCAGGGGACCTAATGAAAAACTGTTTTTT. It yields the protein CSARDPRRGPNEKLFF.

In the case of this clonotype: One junction end does not reproduce the germline sequence, and a read error may be involved. This chain uses TRBV11-2 with TRBJ1-4; D call uncertain. This CDR3 spans 15 amino acids. Germline CDR1 and CDR2: SGHAT and FQNNGV. The CDR3 is CASSLGRPPNERLFF. As DNA, the CDR3 is TGTGCCAGCAGCTTAGGGAGGCCTCCCAATGAAAGACTGTTTTTT.

This clonotype has just a few counts. V is TRBV27 and J is TRBJ1-2; perhaps TRBD1 as D (6 bases). CDR3 length equals 13 residues. Germline V gene data show CDR1 as MNHEY and CDR2 as SMNVEV (reference sequence). V lost 3 bases to trimming and J lost 4 bases, with 9 bases between them. This CDR3 reads CASSFPRGYGYTF. The CDR3 DNA reads as TGTGCCAGCAGTTTTCCCAGGGGCTATGGCTACACCTTC.

V and J are TRBV7-9 and TRBJ1-4, with 7 bases matching TRBD1. Germline V gene sequence: CDR1 SEHNR, CDR2 FQNEAQ (reference sequence). This CDR3 contains 19 residues. V trimming: 2 bases; J trimming: 4 bases; junction bases outside the gene matches: 16. The CDR3 bases are TGTGCCAGCAGCTTATCTCCCAGGGGGAAGACAGGGATTAATGAAAAACTGTTTTTT. Its protein product is CASSLSPRGKTGINEKLFF.

This chain connects TRBV4-1 to TRBJ2-2; 15 nucleotides match TRBD2. Looked up from germline, CDR1 is MGHRA and CDR2 is YSYEKL. Trimming removed 4 bases from V and 7 bases from J; junction bases left unmatched: 7. This CDR3 spans 17 amino acids. CDR3: CASSRSGLAGGNGELFF. The CDR3 nucleotides are TGCGCCAGCAGCCGCTCGGGACTAGCGGGGGGAAACGGGGAGCTGTTTTTT.

This clonotype was detected only a few times. The chain links TRBV5-1 to TRBJ2-3; the match to TRBD2 covers 7 bases. The germline V gene has CDR1 SGHRS and CDR2 YFSETQ. Trimming cost V 4 bases and J 4 bases; bases outside gene matches: 6. CDR3 length: 14 amino acids. CDR3 nucleotides: TGCGCCAGCAGCCCGAGCCTAGCGGCAGATACGCAGTATTTT. Its protein product is CASSPSLAADTQYF. Full variable domain (remainder filled in from reference TRBV5-1 and TRBJ2-3): KAGVTQTPRYLIKTRGQQVTLSCSPISGHRSVSWYQQTPGQGLQFLFEYFSETQRNKGNFPGRFSGRQFSNSRSEMNVSTLELGDSALYLCASSPSLAADTQYFGPGTRLTVL.

This clonotype was found a few times. An end of the junction does not agree with germline; a read error may underlie this. The chain combines TRBV4-1 with TRBJ1-2; D is possibly TRBD1 (6 bases). Per the germline V gene, CDR1 is MGHRA and CDR2 is YSYEKL. CDR3 length: 15 residues. CDR3 sequence reads: CASSQETGRDYGCTF. In DNA form, the CDR3 reads TGCGCCAGCAGCCAAGAAACAGGGAGGGACTATGGCTGCACCTTC.

This clonotype showed up just a few times. The chain uses TRBV28 and TRBJ2-3, with D possibly being TRBD1 or TRBD2 (5 bases each). The V gene lost 5 bases and the J gene lost 7 bases, with 19 bases spanning the gap. This CDR3 is built from 15 residues. Germline V CDR1 and CDR2: MDHEN, SYDVKM. CDR3 sequence: CASSLGWGPGHTQYF. The CDR3 coding sequence is TGTGCCAGCAGTCTAGGCTGGGGTCCGGGGCATACGCAGTATTTT. Combining the CDR3 with reference TRBV28 and TRBJ2-3 gives the whole variable domain DVKVTQSSRYLVKRTGEKVFLECVQDMDHENMFWYRQDPGLGLRLIYFSYDVKMKEKGDIPEGYSVSREKKERFSLILESASTNQTSMYLCASSLGWGPGHTQYFGPGTRLTVL.

This clonotype was observed a handful of times. The gene calls are TRBV20-1 and TRBJ2-7; no reliable D call. The V gene lost 3 bases and the J gene lost 1 base, with 19 bases spanning the gap. Germline V gives CDR1 DFQATT, CDR2 SNEGSKA (reference sequence). The CDR3 is 16 residues long. The CDR3 bases are TGCAGTGCTAGGGTGCCCTGGCGGAACCCTTCCTACGAGCAGTACTTC. Protein product: CSARVPWRNPSYEQYF.

A word on this clonotype: At one boundary the junction diverges from the germline segment, which might be a read error. This chain uses TRBV27 with TRBJ2-7; D may be TRBD1 (5 bases). CDR3 length equals 13 residues. Germline lookup yields CDR1 MNHEY and CDR2 SMNVEV (reference sequence). The DNA for the CDR3 is TGTGTCAGCAGTTTATTAGGGGCCTACGAGCAGTACTTC. This translates into CVSSLLGAYEQYF.

The gene calls are TRBV6-1 and TRBJ2-7; TRBD1 agrees at 7 bases. The CDR3 is 13 amino acids. The germline CDR1 and CDR2 sequences are MNHNS and SASEGT. The trim removed 7 bases at V and 12 bases at J, leaving 15 bases unmatched. CDR3 in DNA: TGTGCCAGCACTCTGGGACAGAAAGAGACCCTGTACTTC. Translating gives CASTLGQKETLYF.

This clonotype was seen a handful of times. The chain employs TRBV20-1 and TRBJ2-7; TRBD1 aligns across 7 bases. The CDR3 spans 14 residues. V was pared by 0 bases and J by 2 bases, with 4 bases of the junction left unmatched. Germline CDR1 and CDR2: DFQATT and SNEGSKA (reference sequence). This CDR3 is CSARDHGTAYEQYF. CDR3 nucleotides: TGCAGTGCTAGAGATCATGGGACAGCCTACGAGCAGTACTTC.